One and the same sample provided the 32 T cell receptor beta chains below, sequenced in a study of cytomegalovirus exposure and HLA in healthy donors. PCR used 60 Vbeta primers and 13 Jbeta primers. Assay: immunoSEQ multiplex PCR; the TCRdb copy retains only in-frame clones and omits some. The sample lists roughly 100,000 clones; about four fifths were seen once. Specimen: PBMCs. These receptors were taken from a man aged 45-60 years in good health and CMV-seronegative.

The chain has TRBV9 and TRBJ2-3; possibly TRBD2 for D (5 bases). The CDR3 has 15 amino acids. Germline CDR1 SGDLS, CDR2 YYNGEE. V dropped 4 bases and J dropped 0 bases, with 12 bases sitting between them. CDR3 nucleotide sequence: TGTGCCAGCAGCCCTACGGACTTCAGCACAGATACGCAGTATTTT. Translation gives CASSPTDFSTDTQYF.

V and J are TRBV9 and TRBJ2-6, with 12 nucleotides matching TRBD2. CDR1 and CDR2 (germline): SGDLS, YYNGEE. This CDR3 contains 17 residues. J gave up 2 bases and V 3 bases, and 3 bases lay outside the gene matches. The DNA of the CDR3 is TGTGCCAGCAGCGCGACTAGCGGGAGCCCTGGGGCCAACGTCCTGACTTTC. It specifies CASSATSGSPGANVLTF.

The chain carries TRBV5-4 and TRBJ1-3, with D hard to call. Trimming left V 5 bases short and J 8 bases short, with 17 bases between. The CDR3 extends over 14 amino acids. Germline CDR1 SGHNT, CDR2 YYREEE (reference sequence). CDR3 region: CASSQSQIQDTIYF. CDR3 sequence (DNA): TGTGCCAGCAGTCAAAGTCAGATTCAAGACACCATATATTTT.

This sequence joins TRBV19 and TRBJ2-1, with unresolved D. The germline gives CDR1 LNHDA, CDR2 SQIVND (reference sequence). Trimming left V 7 bases short and J 9 bases short, with 16 bases between. The CDR3 covers 13 residues. The CDR3 DNA reads as TGTGCCAGTATCCCCCCGGAGAGTGGTGAGCAGTTCTTC. Translation: CASIPPESGEQFF.

The genes are TRBV7-9 and TRBJ2-3; D is unclear. Germline assignment: CDR1 SEHNR and CDR2 FQNEAQ (reference sequence). The length of the CDR3 is 12 residues. Trimming took off 4 bases at V and 2 bases at J, with 4 bases between the two ends. CDR3 DNA: TGTGCCAGCAGCTCCAACACAGATACGCAGTATTTT. Translating gives CASSSNTDTQYF.

The chain links TRBV7-2 to TRBJ2-5; D call uncertain. The CDR3 totals 14 residues. Germline V gene lookup returns CDR1 SGHTA and CDR2 FQGNSA. V lost 1 base and J lost 0, with 6 bases in between. CDR3 loop: CASSLGGNQETQYF. In DNA form, the CDR3 reads TGTGCCAGCAGCTTAGGTGGCAACCAAGAGACCCAGTACTTC.

The chain couples TRBV27 to TRBJ2-2; 7 nucleotides match TRBD2. The trim removed 2 bases at V and 3 bases at J, leaving 18 bases unmatched. CDR1 and CDR2 from the germline V gene are MNHEY and SMNVEV (reference sequence). CDR3 length: 20 amino acids. The CDR3 sequence: CASSLRGGGPPQVHTGELFF. In DNA, the CDR3 is TGTGCCAGCAGTTTAAGGGGCGGGGGACCCCCCCAGGTCCACACCGGGGAGCTGTTTTTT.

The gene calls are TRBV28 and TRBJ1-4; 8 bases fit TRBD1. Trimming removed 3 bases from V and 11 bases from J; junction bases left unmatched: 2. CDR1 is MDHEN, CDR2 SYDVKM, per germline. The CDR3 loop spans 12 amino acids. The CDR3 region is CASSFGQGKLFF. The CDR3 bases are TGTGCCAGCAGTTTCGGACAGGGCAAACTGTTTTTT.

The chain carries TRBV30 and TRBJ2-7, with 9 nucleotides matching TRBD2. This CDR3 is 11 amino acids long. Germline CDR1 reads GTSNPN; CDR2 reads SVGIG (reference sequence). J gave up 12 bases and V 2 bases, and 5 bases lay outside the gene matches. The CDR3 DNA follows: TGTGCCTGGAGTCGAGCGGGGGGAAGGTACTTC. Amino acids: CAWSRAGGRYF.

This chain joins TRBV2 and TRBJ1-2, with 7 bases that match TRBD1. V was clipped by 7 bases and J by 8 bases; unmatched bases: 10. Germline V lookup: CDR1 SNHLY, CDR2 FYNNEI. This CDR3 is built from 13 residues. CDR3 in amino acids: CASTLGGAEGYTF. The CDR3 DNA follows: TGTGCCAGCACCCTAGGGGGCGCGGAGGGCTACACCTTC.

The rearrangement uses TRBV7-2 and TRBJ2-1; 10 bases agree with TRBD2. Germline CDR1 SGHTA, CDR2 FQGNSA. V lost 2 bases to trimming and J lost 10 bases; unmatched junction nucleotides: 14. This CDR3 has 17 residues. CDR3 in amino acids: CASSLQLAGRASGEQFF. The CDR3 DNA reads TGTGCCAGCAGCTTACAACTAGCGGGGAGGGCCAGCGGCGAGCAGTTCTTC. Looking up the rest from reference TRBV7-2 and TRBJ2-1 gives the full variable domain: GAGVSQSPSNKVTEKGKDVELRCDPISGHTALYWYRQSLGQGLEFLIYFQGNSAPDKSGLPSDRFSAERTGGSVSTLTIQRTQQEDSAVYLCASSLQLAGRASGEQFFGPGTRLTVL.

The rearrangement uses TRBV7-9 and TRBJ2-7; TRBD2 aligns across 9 bases. Germline values: CDR1 SEHNR, CDR2 FQNEAQ (reference sequence). Trimming removed 6 bases from V and 6 bases from J; junction bases left unmatched: 9. The CDR3 has 14 amino acids. The CDR3 loop is CASREAGGDPEQYF. CDR3 sequence (DNA): TGTGCCAGCAGGGAAGCGGGAGGAGATCCCGAGCAGTACTTC.

This clone came up a few times. This chain connects TRBV10-3 to TRBJ1-2; 10 nucleotides agree with TRBD1. V gave up 8 bases and J gave up 6 bases; unmatched junction bases: 9. CDR1 is ENHRY and CDR2 is SYGVKD in the germline V gene. The CDR3 spans 14 residues. Here the CDR3 reads CAIATGGSIHGYTF. DNA for the CDR3: TGTGCCATCGCGACAGGGGGCTCTATCCATGGCTACACCTTC.

This clone was counted a few times. The chain combines TRBV7-2 with TRBJ2-7; D might be TRBD2 (5 bases). Germline values: CDR1 SGHTA, CDR2 FQGNSA. With 1 base removed from V and 6 bases from J, the gap between germline ends came to 13 bases. The CDR3 extends over 14 amino acids. The CDR3 DNA follows: TGTGCCAGCAGCTTAGGGGGAGCCCCTCGCGAGCAGTACTTC. Residues: CASSLGGAPREQYF.

The CDR3 coding sequence is TGTGCCAGCAGCTGGGACAGGGGGACCTACGAGCAGTACTTC. Its translation: CASSWDRGTYEQYF. This sequence joins TRBV5-4 and TRBJ2-5; 11 bases match TRBD1. The J call is uncertain, as TRBJ2-7 better fits the DNA end. Per germline, CDR1 SGHNT and CDR2 YYREEE (reference sequence). The CDR3 contains 14 residues.

J is TRBJ2-7 and V is TRBV7-9, with 8 bases matching TRBD1. CDR1 and CDR2 from the germline V gene are SEHNR and FQNEAQ (reference sequence). The CDR3 spans 14 residues. J gave up 4 bases and V 1 base, and 3 bases lay outside the gene matches. CDR3 region: CASSLGTGIYEQYF. CDR3 DNA: TGTGCCAGCAGCTTAGGGACAGGGATTTACGAGCAGTACTTC.

The chain is built from TRBV27 and TRBJ2-1; 8 positions agree with TRBD2. CDR1 and CDR2 (germline): MNHEY, SMNVEV (reference sequence). J lost 6 bases, V lost 3 bases, and 10 bases had no gene match. The CDR3 runs to 16 residues. The CDR3 DNA sequence: TGTGCCAGCAGTTTCCCAGCGGGAGCCTCAATCAATGAGCAGTTCTTC. Protein sequence: CASSFPAGASINEQFF.

This clone showed up just once. The chain combines TRBV4-3 with TRBJ1-6, with 7 bases fitting TRBD1. Germline assignment: CDR1 LGHNA and CDR2 YSLEER. The CDR3 is made up of 18 amino acids. With 2 bases clipped from V and 10 bases from J, the junction kept 17 bases outside the gene matches. The CDR3 loop is CASSQNLPGTAVGSPLHF. In DNA form, the CDR3 reads TGCGCCAGCAGCCAAAATCTTCCCGGGACAGCGGTTGGATCACCCCTCCACTTT.

V is TRBV5-1 and J is TRBJ1-1; TRBD1 agrees at 8 bases. Germline loops: CDR1 SGHRS, CDR2 YFSETQ. There are 17 residues in the CDR3. Trimming at V came to 0 bases and at J to 3 bases, leaving 10 bases not matched to a gene. Here the CDR3 DNA reads TGCGCCAGCAGCTTGGATATGCCAGGGGGCTTGGACACTGAAGCTTTCTTT. Its translation: CASSLDMPGGLDTEAFF.

This clone is deemed large. J is TRBJ2-7 and V is TRBV4-3, with D uncertain. V shed 0 bases and J shed 3 bases, with 9 bases lying between them. Per germline, CDR1 LGHNA and CDR2 YSLEER. This CDR3 contains 14 residues. DNA of the CDR3: TGCGCCAGCAGCCAAGAGAGGTGGTACTACGAGCAGTACTTC. Protein sequence: CASSQERWYYEQYF.

Only a few counts were recorded for this clone. The genes are TRBV5-1 and TRBJ2-7; 8 nucleotides agree with TRBD2. The CDR3 runs to 15 residues. V lost 1 base to trimming and J lost 1 base; unmatched junction nucleotides: 4. CDR1 and CDR2 from the germline V gene are SGHRS and YFSETQ. CDR3 sequence reads: CASSLNSGGSYEQYF. The CDR3 DNA is TGCGCCAGCAGCTTGAATTCGGGGGGGTCCTACGAGCAGTACTTC.

The chain joins TRBV7-9 to TRBJ2-5, with no clear D. Judging by the DNA end, TRBJ2-7 fits better; the J call may be wrong. Germline-derived CDR1 and CDR2 are SEHNR and FQNEAQ (reference sequence). The CDR3 extends over 12 amino acids. In DNA, the CDR3 is TGTGCCAGCAGCTTAGTCCCCTACGAGCAGTACTTC. Residues: CASSLVPYEQYF.

The gene calls are TRBV28 and TRBJ2-1; a weak D match, TRBD2 (6 bases). V was trimmed by 6 bases and J by 11 bases, leaving 20 bases between them. This CDR3 spans 14 amino acids. Germline values: CDR1 MDHEN, CDR2 SYDVKM. This CDR3 reads CASSRGVRFKKQFF. DNA of the CDR3: TGTGCCAGCAGCCGCGGGGTGCGGTTCAAAAAGCAGTTCTTC.

The chain joins TRBV28 to TRBJ2-3, with D possibly TRBD1 on 8 matching bases. V was shortened by 7 bases and J by 6 bases, with 17 bases between the two germline ends. Germline CDR1 is MDHEN and CDR2 is SYDVKM. The CDR3 is 14 residues long. CDR3 residues: CASTPTGEGDTQYF. The CDR3 nucleotides read TGTGCCAGCACCCCGACAGGGGAGGGGGATACGCAGTATTTT.

The J gene is TRBJ2-3, the V gene TRBV4-3; 10 bases fit TRBD1. Germline CDR1 reads LGHNA; CDR2 reads YSLEER. This CDR3 has 17 amino acids. The V and J ends lost 3 bases and 2 bases, in that order; junction bases with no gene match: 8. In nucleotides, the CDR3 is TGCGCCAGCAGCCACTCCGGACAGGGGGGTATCACAGATACGCAGTATTTT. Translated, it gives CASSHSGQGGITDTQYF.

The chain links TRBV19 to TRBJ1-1, with 7 bases lining up with TRBD1. Germline trimming cut 5 bases from V and 0 bases from J; bases unmatched to any gene: 9. The CDR3 has 16 residues. Looked up from germline, CDR1 is LNHDA and CDR2 is SQIVND (reference sequence). The CDR3 DNA is TGTGCCAGTAGTTTAGGGGGCGGACCCTTGAACACTGAAGCTTTCTTT. It is translated as CASSLGGGPLNTEAFF.

Only one count was recorded for this clone. The chain links TRBV29-1 to TRBJ2-3, with no clear D. Germline CDR1 and CDR2: SQVTM and ANQGSEA. The CDR3 is 15 amino acids. V shed 4 bases and J shed 2 bases, with 16 bases lying between them. CDR3 coding DNA: TGCAGCGTTGGGAACTTCGGGTCACACACAGATACGCAGTATTTT. Its translation is CSVGNFGSHTDTQYF.

This chain links TRBV5-8 with TRBJ1-1; D is uncertain. This CDR3 region has 13 residues. The germline CDR1 and CDR2 sequences are SGHTS and YDEGEE. V was trimmed by 6 bases and J by 5 bases, leaving 14 bases between them. Here the CDR3 reads CASTRTGFTEAFF. The CDR3 DNA is TGTGCCAGCACCCGGACGGGGTTTACTGAAGCTTTCTTT.

This chain links TRBV6-1 with TRBJ1-2; TRBD1 aligns across 12 bases. The CDR3 spans 15 residues. Germline values: CDR1 MNHNS, CDR2 SASEGT. The V and J ends lost 4 bases and 5 bases, in that order; junction bases with no gene match: 5. The CDR3 DNA reads as TGTGCCAGCAGTGCGGGACAGGGGGCAGGATATGGCTACACCTTC. It translates to CASSAGQGAGYGYTF.

V usage is TRBV5-4 and J usage is TRBJ2-7, with 7 bases lining up with TRBD1. Germline CDR1 SGHNT, CDR2 YYREEE (reference sequence). V gave up 2 bases and J gave up 3 bases; unmatched junction bases: 2. This CDR3 has 13 residues. CDR3 DNA: TGTGCCAGCAGCTTCGGGACAGACTACGAGCAGTACTTC. This sequence encodes CASSFGTDYEQYF.

CDR3 sequence (DNA): TGTGCCAGCCAGGGGGTCGTGAACACCGGGGAGCTGTTTTTT. Its protein product is CASQGVVNTGELFF. This chain joins TRBV6-1 and TRBJ2-2, with 7 bases identical to TRBD1. V dropped 8 bases and J dropped 1; count of bases not matched to a gene: 4. Germline V gene lookup returns CDR1 MNHNS and CDR2 SASEGT. CDR3 length: 14 residues.

This clone was observed a handful of times. The J gene is TRBJ1-2, the V gene TRBV6-5; TRBD1 matches at 10 bases. The CDR3 totals 15 residues. CDR1 MNHEY and CDR2 SVGAGI come from the germline V gene. V lost 2 bases, J lost 4 bases, and 4 bases stayed unmatched. CDR3 region: CASSYRGQGIYGYTF. The CDR3 nucleotides are TGTGCCAGCAGTTACAGGGGACAGGGGATCTATGGCTACACCTTC.